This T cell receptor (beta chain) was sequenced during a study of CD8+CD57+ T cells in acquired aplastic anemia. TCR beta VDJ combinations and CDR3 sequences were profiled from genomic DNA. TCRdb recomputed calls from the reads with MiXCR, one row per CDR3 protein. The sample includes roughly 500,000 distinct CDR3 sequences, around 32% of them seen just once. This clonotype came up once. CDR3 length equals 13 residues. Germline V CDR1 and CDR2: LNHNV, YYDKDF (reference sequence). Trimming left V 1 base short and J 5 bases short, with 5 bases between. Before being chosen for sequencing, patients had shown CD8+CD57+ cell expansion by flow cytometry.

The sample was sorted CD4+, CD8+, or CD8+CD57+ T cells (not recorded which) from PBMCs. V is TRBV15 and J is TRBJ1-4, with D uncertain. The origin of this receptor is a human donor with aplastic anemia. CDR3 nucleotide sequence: TGTGCCACCAGCAGAGCACCCAATGAAAAACTGTTTTTT. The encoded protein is CATSRAPNEKLFF. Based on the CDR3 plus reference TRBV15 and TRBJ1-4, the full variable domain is DAMVIQNPRYQVTQFGKPVTLSCSQTLNHNVMYWYQQKSSQAPKLLFHYYDKDFNNEADTPDNFQSRRPNTSFCFLDIRSPGLGDTAMYLCATSRAPNEKLFFGSGTQLSVL.